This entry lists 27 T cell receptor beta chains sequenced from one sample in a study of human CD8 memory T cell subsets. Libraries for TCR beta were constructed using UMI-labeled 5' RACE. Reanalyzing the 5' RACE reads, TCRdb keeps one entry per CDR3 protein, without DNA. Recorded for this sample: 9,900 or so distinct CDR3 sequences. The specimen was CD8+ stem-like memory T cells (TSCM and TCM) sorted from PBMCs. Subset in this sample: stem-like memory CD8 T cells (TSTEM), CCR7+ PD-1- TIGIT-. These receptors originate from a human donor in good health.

The chain's CDR3 is CASTEAGGVGDTQYF. The chain has TRBV6-1 and TRBJ2-3; the TRBD1 assignment by TCRdb is unverifiable without DNA. The germline gives CDR1 MNHNS, CDR2 SASEGT. This CDR3 has 15 amino acids.

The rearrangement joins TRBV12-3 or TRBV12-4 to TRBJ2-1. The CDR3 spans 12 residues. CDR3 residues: CASSLVAHEQFF.

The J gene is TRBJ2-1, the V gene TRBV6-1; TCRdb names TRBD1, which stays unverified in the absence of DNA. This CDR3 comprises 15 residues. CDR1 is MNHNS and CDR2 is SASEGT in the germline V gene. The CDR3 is CASSEPGQGFHEQFF.

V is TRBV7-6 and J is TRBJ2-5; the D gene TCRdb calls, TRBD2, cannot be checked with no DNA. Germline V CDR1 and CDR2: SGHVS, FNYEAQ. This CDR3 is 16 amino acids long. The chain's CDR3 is CASSLEVAGGQETQYF.

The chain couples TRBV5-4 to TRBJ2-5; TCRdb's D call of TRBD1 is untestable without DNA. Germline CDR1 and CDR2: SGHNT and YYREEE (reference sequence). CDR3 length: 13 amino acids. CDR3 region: CASSLEGEETQYF.

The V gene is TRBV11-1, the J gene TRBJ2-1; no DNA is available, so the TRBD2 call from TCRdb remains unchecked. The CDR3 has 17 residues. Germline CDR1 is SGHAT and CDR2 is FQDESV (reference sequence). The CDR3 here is CASSPPASGGAYNEQFF.

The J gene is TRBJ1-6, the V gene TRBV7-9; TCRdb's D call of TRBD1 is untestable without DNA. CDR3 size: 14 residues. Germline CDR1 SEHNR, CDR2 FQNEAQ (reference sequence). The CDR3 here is CASSLAPGSSPLHF.

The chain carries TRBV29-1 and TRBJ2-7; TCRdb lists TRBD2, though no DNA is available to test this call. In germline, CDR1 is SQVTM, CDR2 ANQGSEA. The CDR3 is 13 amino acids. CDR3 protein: CSVDSSGSYEQYF.

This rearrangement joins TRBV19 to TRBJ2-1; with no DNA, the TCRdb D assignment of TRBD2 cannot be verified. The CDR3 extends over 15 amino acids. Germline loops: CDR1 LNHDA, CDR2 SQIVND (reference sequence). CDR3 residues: CASTMTSGGYNEQFF.

CDR3 sequence reads: CASSPGPGRPQHF. The chain joins TRBV10-2 to TRBJ1-5; with no DNA, the TCRdb D assignment of TRBD1 cannot be verified. Germline V gene data show CDR1 as WSHSY and CDR2 as SAAADI. The CDR3 spans 13 residues.

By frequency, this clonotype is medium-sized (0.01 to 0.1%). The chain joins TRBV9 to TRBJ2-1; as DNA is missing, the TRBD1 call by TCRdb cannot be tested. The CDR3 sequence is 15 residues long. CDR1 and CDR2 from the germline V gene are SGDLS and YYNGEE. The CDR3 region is CASSRGSQVSNEQFF.

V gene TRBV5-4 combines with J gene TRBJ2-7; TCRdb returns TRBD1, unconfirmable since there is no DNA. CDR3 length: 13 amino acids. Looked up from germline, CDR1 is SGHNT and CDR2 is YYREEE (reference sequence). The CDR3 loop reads CASSLWGSNEQYF.

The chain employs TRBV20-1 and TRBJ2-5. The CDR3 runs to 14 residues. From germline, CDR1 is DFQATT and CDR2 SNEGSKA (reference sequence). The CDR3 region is CSARASSGRETQYF.

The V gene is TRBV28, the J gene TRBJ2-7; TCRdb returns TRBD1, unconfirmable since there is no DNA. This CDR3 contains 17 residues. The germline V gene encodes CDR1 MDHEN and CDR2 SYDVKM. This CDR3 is CASSTPPRGVMAYEQYF.

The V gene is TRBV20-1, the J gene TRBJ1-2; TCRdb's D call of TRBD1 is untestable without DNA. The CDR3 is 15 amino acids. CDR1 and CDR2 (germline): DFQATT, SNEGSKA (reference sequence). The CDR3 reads CSAPTRGQGSGGYTF.

CDR3 loop: CASSPDNSTYEQYF. The chain joins TRBV3-1 to TRBJ2-7. CDR1 and CDR2 from the germline V gene are LGHDT and YNNKEL (reference sequence). The CDR3 has 14 residues.

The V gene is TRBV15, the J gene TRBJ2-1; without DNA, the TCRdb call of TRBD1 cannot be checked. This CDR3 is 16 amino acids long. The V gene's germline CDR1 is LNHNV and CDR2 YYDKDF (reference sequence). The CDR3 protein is CATSRDRDRGPHEQFF.

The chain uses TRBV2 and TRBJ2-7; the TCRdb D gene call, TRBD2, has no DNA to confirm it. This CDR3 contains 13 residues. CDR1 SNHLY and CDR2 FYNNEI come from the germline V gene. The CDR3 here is CASSGRLAGEQYF. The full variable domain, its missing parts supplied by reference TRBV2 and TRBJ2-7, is EPEVTQTPSHQVTQMGQEVILRCVPISNHLYFYWYRQILGQKVEFLVSFYNNEISEKSEIFDDQFSVERPDGSNFTLKIRSTKLEDSAMYFCASSGRLAGEQYFGPGTRLTVT.

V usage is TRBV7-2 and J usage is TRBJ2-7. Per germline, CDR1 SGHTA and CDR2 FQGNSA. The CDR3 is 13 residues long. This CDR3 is CASTLAVSYEQYF.

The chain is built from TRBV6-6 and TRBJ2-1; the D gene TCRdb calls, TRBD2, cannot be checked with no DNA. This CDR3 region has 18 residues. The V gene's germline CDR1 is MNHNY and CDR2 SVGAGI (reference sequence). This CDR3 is CASSYSDSGRTYYNEQFF.

This CDR3 reads CASSLSVDPPADTQYF. The chain is built from TRBV28 and TRBJ2-3; the TRBD1 assignment by TCRdb is unverifiable without DNA. The CDR3 is 16 residues long. Germline-derived CDR1 and CDR2 are MDHEN and SYDVKM.

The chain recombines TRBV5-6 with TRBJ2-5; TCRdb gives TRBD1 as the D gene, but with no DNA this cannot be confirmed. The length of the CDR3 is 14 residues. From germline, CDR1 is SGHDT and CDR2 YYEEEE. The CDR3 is CASAGTMGDETQYF.

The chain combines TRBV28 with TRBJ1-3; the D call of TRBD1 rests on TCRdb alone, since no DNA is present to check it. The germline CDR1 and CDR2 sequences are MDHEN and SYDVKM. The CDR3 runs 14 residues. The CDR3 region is CASSPSGQPNTIYF.

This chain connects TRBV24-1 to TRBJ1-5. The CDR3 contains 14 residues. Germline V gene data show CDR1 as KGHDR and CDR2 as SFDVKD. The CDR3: CATSRTDSNQPQHF.

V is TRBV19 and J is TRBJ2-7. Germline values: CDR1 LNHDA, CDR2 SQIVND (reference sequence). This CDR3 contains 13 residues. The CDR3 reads CASSIQGRIEQYF.

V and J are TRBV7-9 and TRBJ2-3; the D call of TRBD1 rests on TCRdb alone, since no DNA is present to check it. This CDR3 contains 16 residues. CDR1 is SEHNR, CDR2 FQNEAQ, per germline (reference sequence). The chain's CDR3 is CASSSGTEYSTDTQYF.

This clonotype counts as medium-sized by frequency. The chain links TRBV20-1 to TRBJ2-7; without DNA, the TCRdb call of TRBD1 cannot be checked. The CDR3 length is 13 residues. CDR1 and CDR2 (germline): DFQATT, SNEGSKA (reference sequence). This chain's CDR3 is CSARRAGTYEQYF.